The 29 T cell receptor beta chains in this list originate from one sample, sequenced in a study of siplizumab effects on memory and regulatory T cells. Profiling relied on immunoSEQ multiplex PCR, and the TCRdb table lists in-frame clones only, not all of them. Of about 120,000 clones in the sample, less than 95% were seen once. Sequencing was done on a sample of non-Treg CD4+ T cells sorted from blood. The receptors stem from a human donor in good health.

The rearrangement joins TRBV5-1 to TRBJ2-5, with TRBD1 as a possible D gene (6 bases). V gave up 0 bases and J gave up 0 bases, with 9 bases separating them. CDR1 and CDR2 from the germline V gene are SGHRS and YFSETQ. This CDR3 has 15 amino acids. The DNA of the CDR3 is TGCGCCAGCAGCTTGGTAGGACAGCACCAAGAGACCCAGTACTTC. Its translation is CASSLVGQHQETQYF.

The V call is TRBV11-3, the J call TRBJ2-2; unclear D gene. The germline V and J ends were trimmed by 5 bases and 4 bases, with 11 bases remaining between them. CDR3 length: 14 amino acids. Germline assignment: CDR1 SGHNT and CDR2 YENEEA. The CDR3 protein is CASSLRRSTGELFF. In DNA, the CDR3 is TGTGCCAGCAGCCTACGTAGGAGCACCGGGGAGCTGTTTTTT.

The rearrangement joins TRBV5-6 to TRBJ2-7, with D maybe TRBD1 (6 bases). The V gene's germline CDR1 is SGHDT and CDR2 YYEEEE. Trimming shortened V by 5 bases and J by 6 bases, and 12 bases separated the two germline ends. CDR3 size: 12 residues. CDR3 loop: CASSYRDSEQYF. The DNA for the CDR3 is TGTGCCAGCAGTTACAGGGATAGCGAGCAGTACTTC.

The gene calls are TRBV7-2 and TRBJ2-1; 11 bases are a match to TRBD2. Looked up from germline, CDR1 is SGHTA and CDR2 is FQGNSA. The trim removed 3 bases at V and 5 bases at J, leaving 6 bases unmatched. This CDR3 is 16 amino acids long. The CDR3 DNA follows: TGTGCCAGCAGCTTTTCCGGGACTAGCGGAAACAATGAGCAGTTCTTC. Its protein is CASSFSGTSGNNEQFF.

The gene calls are TRBV7-3 and TRBJ1-1; 9 bases fit TRBD1. The V gene's germline CDR1 is SGHTA and CDR2 FQGTGA. The V and J ends lost 1 base and 1 base, in that order; junction bases with no gene match: 1. This CDR3 spans 15 amino acids. The CDR3 region has the DNA TGTGCCAGCAGCTTAATGGGACAGGGGAACACTGAAGCTTTCTTT. Amino acids: CASSLMGQGNTEAFF.

The chain employs TRBV27 and TRBJ1-1, with a tentative D call TRBD1 (5 bases). Germline CDR1 is MNHEY and CDR2 is SMNVEV (reference sequence). V was cut by 3 bases and J by 4 bases, with 15 bases left in between. The CDR3 length is 15 residues. CDR3 nucleotide sequence: TGTGCCAGCAGTTTTGACAGAGCGAAGAGCACTGAAGCTTTCTTT. It translates to CASSFDRAKSTEAFF.

The rearrangement uses TRBV5-1 and TRBJ2-3, with 7 bases lining up with TRBD1. After removal of 0 bases from V and 2 bases from J, the junction contained 6 bases not matched to a gene. The germline CDR1 and CDR2 sequences are SGHRS and YFSETQ. This CDR3 has 16 residues. The CDR3 spells CASSLGGQSTTDTQYF. Written as DNA, the CDR3 is TGCGCCAGCAGCTTGGGGGGACAGAGTACCACAGATACGCAGTATTTT.

This rearrangement joins TRBV6-1 to TRBJ1-2; perhaps TRBD1 as D (5 bases). CDR1 and CDR2 (germline): MNHNS, SASEGT. V shed 8 bases and J shed 2 bases, with 12 bases lying between them. The CDR3 spans 13 residues. DNA for the CDR3: TGTGCCAGCGACAGAACAACCAACTATGGCTACACCTTC. This encodes CASDRTTNYGYTF.

The J gene is TRBJ2-4, the V gene TRBV27; 7 bases match TRBD2. The CDR3 loop spans 17 amino acids. The germline V gene encodes CDR1 MNHEY and CDR2 SMNVEV (reference sequence). J gave up 0 bases and V 3 bases, and 8 bases lay outside the gene matches. CDR3 DNA: TGTGCCAGCAGTTTTATAGCTAGCGGTGGAGCCAAAAACATTCAGTACTTC. It is translated as CASSFIASGGAKNIQYF.

The chain carries TRBV6-4 and TRBJ2-2; perhaps TRBD2 as D (5 bases). The germline V gene has CDR1 MRHNA and CDR2 SNTAGT. The V end was cut by 3 bases, the J end by 4 bases, with 6 bases between. This CDR3 region has 13 residues. This CDR3 is CASSEEVTGELFF. In DNA, the CDR3 is TGTGCCAGCAGTGAGGAGGTCACCGGGGAGCTGTTTTTT.

V gene TRBV20-1 combines with J gene TRBJ2-3, with D unresolved. CDR1 and CDR2 from the germline V gene are DFQATT and SNEGSKA (reference sequence). Trimming cost V 2 bases and J 11 bases, with 11 bases left between them. This CDR3 is 11 amino acids long. This chain's CDR3 is CSARPSVGQYF. CDR3 nucleotide sequence: TGCAGTGCTAGACCTTCGGTGGGGCAGTATTTT.

The J gene is TRBJ2-6, the V gene TRBV5-4; the D is unclear. Germline-derived CDR1 and CDR2 are SGHNT and YYREEE (reference sequence). The CDR3 consists of 13 residues. Trimming removed 2 bases from V and 2 bases from J, with 2 bases in between. As DNA, the CDR3 is TGTGCCAGCAGCTTCGCTGGGGCCAACGTCCTGACTTTC. It codes for CASSFAGANVLTF.

CDR3 bases: TGTGCCAGCAGCTTAGTGGGTCAGTCGGCTGAAAAACTGTTTTTT. Its protein is CASSLVGQSAEKLFF. V and J are TRBV7-9 and TRBJ1-4, with D uncertain. V lost 1 base to trimming and J lost 7 bases, with 13 bases between them. The CDR3 covers 15 residues. Germline loops: CDR1 SEHNR, CDR2 FQNEAQ (reference sequence).

This chain connects TRBV19 to TRBJ1-2; 7 bases are a match to TRBD1. The CDR3 loop spans 15 amino acids. The V gene's germline CDR1 is LNHDA and CDR2 SQIVND (reference sequence). J lost 6 bases, V lost 8 bases, and 15 bases had no gene match. The CDR3 region has the DNA TGTGCCAGTGGAATACAGGGGCCCCAATCGGATGGCTACACCTTC. Amino acids: CASGIQGPQSDGYTF.

The chain employs TRBV9 and TRBJ2-2, with D maybe TRBD2 (6 bases). The CDR3 loop spans 19 amino acids. Deletions cut 0 bases from V and 4 bases from J, with 22 bases between. Germline V gene sequence: CDR1 SGDLS, CDR2 YYNGEE. CDR3 bases: TGTGCCAGCAGCGTAGCGCGGGGAGGCGGTAAGCCTTTCACCGGGGAGCTGTTTTTT. Encoded protein: CASSVARGGGKPFTGELFF.

V and J are TRBV2 and TRBJ2-2; no reliable D call. V was trimmed by 1 base and J by 2 bases, leaving 11 bases between them. CDR3 length: 16 residues. Germline lookup yields CDR1 SNHLY and CDR2 FYNNEI. Here the CDR3 reads CASSEEHPINTGELFF. The CDR3 bases are TGTGCCAGCAGTGAAGAACACCCCATAAACACCGGGGAGCTGTTTTTT.

The chain recombines TRBV7-9 with TRBJ2-3; D is ambiguous. Germline loops: CDR1 SEHNR, CDR2 FQNEAQ (reference sequence). Trimming stripped 5 bases from V and 2 bases from J, with 14 bases between. CDR3 length equals 15 residues. CDR3 region: CASSPFGGITDTQYF. CDR3 coding DNA: TGTGCCAGCAGCCCCTTCGGCGGTATCACAGATACGCAGTATTTT.

This clone has only a few counts. V usage is TRBV7-9 and J usage is TRBJ2-7; possibly TRBD2 for D (6 bases). Germline V lookup: CDR1 SEHNR, CDR2 FQNEAQ (reference sequence). This CDR3 has 16 amino acids. V was trimmed by 4 bases and J by 5 bases, leaving 21 bases between them. This chain's CDR3 is CASSSRGGTSLNEQYF. The DNA for the CDR3 is TGTGCCAGCAGCTCCCGGGGTGGGACTTCCCTCAACGAGCAGTACTTC.

This chain links TRBV19 with TRBJ2-2, with 10 positions matching TRBD2. This CDR3 spans 16 amino acids. V shed 4 bases and J 4 bases; nucleotides not matched to a gene: 6. Germline V gene lookup returns CDR1 LNHDA and CDR2 SQIVND (reference sequence). CDR3 amino acids: CASSSSGGLITGELFF. The CDR3, as DNA: TGTGCCAGTAGTAGTAGCGGGGGGCTAATCACCGGGGAGCTGTTTTTT.

The V call is TRBV11-1, the J call TRBJ2-3; 16 bases agree with TRBD2. V dropped 5 bases and J dropped 1; count of bases not matched to a gene: 3. Germline-derived CDR1 and CDR2 are SGHAT and FQDESV (reference sequence). The CDR3 spans 17 residues. This chain's CDR3 is CASSRGTSGGGTDTQYF. CDR3 bases: TGTGCCAGCAGCCGCGGGACTAGCGGGGGGGGCACAGATACGCAGTATTTT.

This rearrangement joins TRBV7-2 to TRBJ1-5, with 8 bases aligning to TRBD1. The CDR3 runs to 15 residues. V lost 5 bases and J lost 9; bases outside the gene matches: 12. CDR1 and CDR2 (germline): SGHTA, FQGNSA. CDR3 loop: CASSQRTGPSWPQHF. In DNA, the CDR3 is TGTGCCAGCAGCCAGAGGACAGGGCCTTCCTGGCCCCAGCATTTT.

The CDR3: CATSRDPGGADTQYF. The DNA for the CDR3 is TGTGCCACCAGCAGAGATCCTGGCGGGGCAGATACGCAGTATTTT. V gene TRBV15 combines with J gene TRBJ2-3; D perhaps matches TRBD2 (6 bases). Trimming shortened V by 0 bases and J by 4 bases, and 11 bases separated the two germline ends. Germline CDR1 reads LNHNV; CDR2 reads YYDKDF (reference sequence). The CDR3 runs to 15 residues. Looking up the rest from reference TRBV15 and TRBJ2-3 gives the full variable domain: DAMVIQNPRYQVTQFGKPVTLSCSQTLNHNVMYWYQQKSSQAPKLLFHYYDKDFNNEADTPDNFQSRRPNTSFCFLDIRSPGLGDTAMYLCATSRDPGGADTQYFGPGTRLTVL.

This chain connects TRBV27 to TRBJ1-5, with D hard to call. Germline-derived CDR1 and CDR2 are MNHEY and SMNVEV (reference sequence). CDR3 length equals 13 residues. V was clipped by 2 bases and J by 3 bases, with 5 bases between them. CDR3 in DNA: TGTGCCAGCAGTTTACGGGACAATCAGCCCCAGCATTTT. Translated, it gives CASSLRDNQPQHF.

Written as DNA, the CDR3 is TGCGCCAGCAGCTTGGCGGACAGTTACTACGAGCAGTACTTC. Translation gives CASSLADSYYEQYF. J is TRBJ2-7 and V is TRBV5-1, with D tentatively TRBD1 (6 bases). Looked up from germline, CDR1 is SGHRS and CDR2 is YFSETQ. The CDR3 runs 14 residues. Trimming left V 0 bases short and J 3 bases short, with 10 bases between.

This clone was seen just once. This chain links TRBV6-1 with TRBJ2-7; 9 bases are a match to TRBD1. J gave up 6 bases and V 11 bases, and 8 bases lay outside the gene matches. The CDR3 contains 12 residues. CDR1 and CDR2 (germline): MNHNS, SASEGT. The CDR3 region is CAGRDRVSEQYF. CDR3 coding DNA: TGTGCCGGGCGGGACAGGGTGTCCGAGCAGTACTTC.

The chain is built from TRBV5-5 and TRBJ1-3, with D hard to call. Trimming took off 4 bases at V and 0 bases at J, with 11 bases between the two ends. This CDR3 spans 15 amino acids. Germline V gives CDR1 SGHKS, CDR2 YYEKEE (reference sequence). CDR3 bases: TGTGCCAGCAGCCCCGCTTACTTCTCTGGAAACACCATATATTTT. Its protein product is CASSPAYFSGNTIYF.

The gene calls are TRBV11-2 and TRBJ1-4, with a weak D call TRBD1 (5 bases). Germline assignment: CDR1 SGHAT and CDR2 FQNNGV. Trimming removed 3 bases from V and 4 bases from J, with 12 bases in between. The CDR3 has 15 residues. The CDR3 spells CASSFRGTGNEKLFF. The CDR3 DNA reads TGTGCCAGCAGCTTTAGGGGTACTGGTAATGAAAAACTGTTTTTT.

This clone was seen once. This chain links TRBV5-4 with TRBJ1-3; D unclear. In germline, CDR1 is SGHNT, CDR2 YYREEE (reference sequence). Trimming pared 2 bases from V and 2 bases from J, leaving 5 bases between. The CDR3 contains 13 residues. CDR3 DNA: TGTGCCAGCAGCTTTCGGGCTGGAAACACCATATATTTT. This gives the protein CASSFRAGNTIYF.

This clone showed up just a few times. The chain carries TRBV18 and TRBJ1-2; D not resolved. This CDR3 is 13 amino acids long. Looked up from germline, CDR1 is KGHSH and CDR2 is LQKENI. V dropped 3 bases and J dropped 1 base, with 6 bases sitting between them. The CDR3 loop reads CASSPGSNYGYTF. The CDR3 nucleotides are TGTGCCAGCTCACCGGGCAGTAACTATGGCTACACCTTC.